These T cell receptor beta chains were read from a single sample in a study of blood T cell repertoires in COVID-19. Method: immunoSEQ multiplex PCR; TCRdb's copy keeps in-frame clones and lacks some. The table lists about 250,000 clones, approximately 79% of them singletons. The specimen sequenced was peripheral blood. All receptors derive from a woman aged 40-49 years with active or convalescent COVID-19. Each CDR3 is given with its conserved first and last residue. A D gene is named only where the DNA matches it firmly. Not every row has a clone size; where given, it reads once, few, many or a size class.

d_gene	abundance	v_gene	j_gene	CDR3nt	CDR3aa
TRBD1	-	TRBV20-1	TRBJ2-2	TGCAGTGCTAGTGTGCAGGGGGCAAGAACCGGGGAGCTGTTTTTT	CSASVQGARTGELFF
TRBD1	-	TRBV14	TRBJ1-4	TGTGCCAGCAGCCGTCAGACAGGGCGGGGTGAAAAACTGTTTTTT	CASSRQTGRGEKLFF
-	-	TRBV9	TRBJ1-1	TGTGCCAGCAGCGTTGGGGGGGCGAACACTGAAGCTTTCTTT	CASSVGGANTEAFF
TRBD1	-	TRBV5-6	TRBJ1-5	TGTGCCAGCAGCTGGGGTGGACAGGGTAGCAATCAGCCCCAGCATTTT	CASSWGGQGSNQPQHF
-	-	TRBV29-1	TRBJ1-1	TGCAGCGTTGAAGGGTCCCCACCGGGGAGAGCTTTCTTT	CSVEGSPPGRAFF
-	few	TRBV5-5	TRBJ1-6	TGTGCCAGCAGCTTGGATGCGATCCCGAGATCACCCCTCCACTTT	CASSLDAIPRSPLHF
-	-	TRBV27	TRBJ2-5	TGTGCCAGCAGTTTAGGGGTAGGGGGGGTCGAGACCCAGTACTTC	CASSLGVGGVETQYF
-	once	TRBV29-1	TRBJ1-4	TGCAGCGTTGTGGCAGTTAATGAAAAACTGTTTTTT	CSVVAVNEKLFF
TRBD1	-	TRBV11-2	TRBJ2-4	TGTGCCAGCAGCTTTAACAGGGGGCGCACGGACATTCAGTACTTC	CASSFNRGRTDIQYF
-	-	TRBV28	TRBJ1-2	TGTGCCAGCAGCTTACAGGGCCTAACCTATGGCTACACCTTC	CASSLQGLTYGYTF
-	once	TRBV2	TRBJ1-5	TGTGCCAGCAGTGCTAGCAGGGGTCAGCCCCAGCATTTT	CASSASRGQPQHF
TRBD1	many	TRBV28	TRBJ1-4	TGTGCCAGCAGTTACAGGACAGGCGGGAATGAAAAACTGTTTTTT	CASSYRTGGNEKLFF
-	-	TRBV7-8	TRBJ2-5	TGTGCCAGCAGCCGCGGGCTCCTTCAGGGGGAGACCCAGTACTTC	CASSRGLLQGETQYF
TRBD2	-	TRBV10-3	TRBJ2-1	TGTGCCATCGCGGGGGTGGAGCGGGGGGTTCACAATGAGCAGTTCTTC	CAIAGVERGVHNEQFF
TRBD1	-	TRBV5-6	TRBJ1-4	TGTGCCAGCAGCCCGGCGGGCAGGGGGATTGAAAAACTGTTTTTT	CASSPAGRGIEKLFF
TRBD1	-	TRBV3-1/TRBV3-2	TRBJ2-1	TGTGCCAGCAGCCAATTAACAGGGGATGATGAGCAGTTCTTC	CASSQLTGDDEQFF
-	once	TRBV18	TRBJ2-7	TGTGCCAGCTCACCTCCGCCGGGGAACGAGCAGTACTTC	CASSPPPGNEQYF
-	-	TRBV7-9	TRBJ1-1	TGTGCCAGCAGCCCGCCCGAGGAGGGGAGGGCTTTCTTT	CASSPPEEGRAFF
TRBD1	-	TRBV15	TRBJ1-4	TGTGCCACCAGCAACCTAGACAGGGGCGATGAAAAACTGTTTTTT	CATSNLDRGDEKLFF
TRBD1	-	TRBV6-6	TRBJ2-2	TGTGCCAGCAGCCCGGGACAGGGGAGAGTAGGGGAGCTGTTTTTT	CASSPGQGRVGELFF
-	-	TRBV3-1/TRBV3-2	TRBJ1-1	TGTGCCAGCATCGCCATGACAGGAGAAGCTTTCTTT	CASIAMTGEAFF
-	-	TRBV12-2	TRBJ1-2	TGTGCTACGGAGCCCTATGGCTACACCTTC	CATEPYGYTF
-	-	TRBV28	TRBJ1-4	TGTGCCAGCAGTCGACAAGACGAAAAACTGTTTTTT	CASSRQDEKLFF
-	-	TRBV12-3/TRBV12-4	TRBJ1-2	TGTGCCAGCAGTTTTCCGGGGAACAGCTACACCTTC	CASSFPGNSYTF
TRBD2	-	TRBV7-3	TRBJ2-3	TGTGCCAGCAGCCAAGCTGCGACCCTAGCGGAGTTCGGAGATACGCAGTATTTT	CASSQAATLAEFGDTQYF
TRBD1	-	TRBV19	TRBJ1-1	TGTGCCAGTAGTAAGGGACAGCCGAGCACTGAAGCTTTCTTT	CASSKGQPSTEAFF
-	-	TRBV3-1/TRBV3-2	TRBJ2-5	TGTGCCAGCAGCCAGAGGACCCCGTCGGGGGTGGAGACCCAGTACTTC	CASSQRTPSGVETQYF
-	-	TRBV7-9	TRBJ1-4	TGTGCCAGCAGCTTGAGGAGGGAAGATGAAAAACTGTTTTTT	CASSLRREDEKLFF
-	-	TRBV11-2	TRBJ1-3	TGTGCCAGCACCCCTACAGGGCACACCATATATTTT	CASTPTGHTIYF
-	-	TRBV11-2	TRBJ2-3	TGTGCCAGCGGCTTTACGAACAGGGAATCAGATACGCAGTATTTT	CASGFTNRESDTQYF
-	-	TRBV12-3/TRBV12-4	TRBJ2-7	TGTGCCAGCAGTCGCAGCTCCTACGAGCAGTACTTC	CASSRSSYEQYF
TRBD1	many	TRBV28	TRBJ1-2	TGTGCCAGCAGTTTAATAGACAGGGAATTCGACACCTTC	CASSLIDREFDTF
-	once	TRBV9	TRBJ1-4	TGTGCCAGCAGCGCAGGGACTCTTTCAACTAATGAAAAACTGTTTTTT	CASSAGTLSTNEKLFF
TRBD1	-	TRBV5-1	TRBJ1-1	TGCGCCAGCAGCCCCCGGACAGGGGAGGTGAACACTGAAGCTTTCTTT	CASSPRTGEVNTEAFF
TRBD1	once	TRBV5-4	TRBJ1-5	TGTGCCAGCAGCTCTGGACAGGATCAGCCCCAGCATTTT	CASSSGQDQPQHF
TRBD1	-	TRBV30	TRBJ1-6	TGTGCCTGGAGCAAAGACAGGGGGAATTCACCCCTCCACTTT	CAWSKDRGNSPLHF
-	-	TRBV6-4	TRBJ2-3	TGTGCCAGCAGTGCCCTGGCCTCAACAGATACGCAGTATTTT	CASSALASTDTQYF
TRBD1	few	TRBV27	TRBJ1-6	TGTGCCAGCAGTTCCCTGTGGGTTGCAGGGGGAGGTTCACCCCTCCACTTT	CASSSLWVAGGGSPLHF
TRBD1	-	TRBV20-1	TRBJ2-7	TGCAGTGTCCGACAGGGATACGAGCAGTACTTC	CSVRQGYEQYF
-	-	TRBV27	TRBJ1-4	TGTGCCAGCAGTTTCCGACAGACATCTAATGAAAAACTGTTTTTT	CASSFRQTSNEKLFF
TRBD1	few	TRBV5-4	TRBJ1-2	TGTGCCAGCAGCTCGACAGGGCTCTATGGCTACACCTTC	CASSSTGLYGYTF
-	-	TRBV3-1/TRBV3-2	TRBJ1-1	TGTGCCAGCAGCCCTCAGTTCCGGGAGACTGAAGCTTTCTTT	CASSPQFRETEAFF
TRBD1	-	TRBV11-1	TRBJ1-2	TGTGCCAGCAGCTTGGACAGGGGGCAGGGCTATGGCTACACCTTC	CASSLDRGQGYGYTF
TRBD1	-	TRBV7-2	TRBJ1-1	TGTGCCAGCAGCCTCAGGGGGTTGAACACTGAAGCTTTCTTT	CASSLRGLNTEAFF
-	-	TRBV29-1	TRBJ1-2	TGCAGCGTTGAATGGGGAGCTGGCTACACCTTC	CSVEWGAGYTF
-	-	TRBV7-9	TRBJ1-1	TGTGCCAGCAGCCTCCAGGGATCGAACACTGAAGCTTTCTTT	CASSLQGSNTEAFF
TRBD1	-	TRBV5-1	TRBJ1-2	TGCGCCAGCAGCTTTCAGGGACAGGGGTATGGCTACACCTTC	CASSFQGQGYGYTF
TRBD1	-	TRBV5-1	TRBJ1-2	TGCGCCAGCAGCGATCCGAAAGGGGGCGCGGGTGGCTACACCTTC	CASSDPKGGAGGYTF
TRBD2	once	TRBV5-1	TRBJ2-5	TGCGCCAGCAGCCCGGCGGGGGAAGAGACCCAGTACTTC	CASSPAGEETQYF
TRBD1	-	TRBV5-1	TRBJ2-2	TGCGCCAGCAGCTGGACAGGGTCCGGGGAGCTGTTTTTT	CASSWTGSGELFF
-	-	TRBV6-2/TRBV6-3	TRBJ1-1	TGTGCCAGCAGTCCATACATGAACACTGAAGCTTTCTTT	CASSPYMNTEAFF
TRBD1	few	TRBV10-3	TRBJ2-5	TGTGCCATCAGTGCACAGGGGGCATCTATACAAGAGACCCAGTACTTC	CAISAQGASIQETQYF
-	-	TRBV6-5	TRBJ1-1	TGTGCCAGCAGTTACCCCGGGGGGGCTGAAGCTTTCTTT	CASSYPGGAEAFF
TRBD2	-	TRBV11-3	TRBJ2-7	TGTGCCAGCAGCCCGGGGGGGTCCTACGAGCAGTACTTC	CASSPGGSYEQYF
-	few	TRBV5-1	TRBJ1-5	TGCGCCAGCAGCTTGGCTCCGGAGGGAAGTCAGCCCCAGCATTTT	CASSLAPEGSQPQHF